This T cell receptor (beta chain) stems from a study of identical twins. Whole-study findings and limits: Surplus twin overlap in beta out-of-frame sequences was less pronounced. The study found that models underestimated out-of-frame TCR alpha sharing in monozygotic twins. Sequences that were out-of-frame, alpha and twin-shared displayed an excess of low generation probability.

Points on this clonotype: Its antigen remains unknown.

There are 14 residues in the CDR3. Germline CDR1 SGHDT, CDR2 YYEEEE. With 4 bases clipped from V and 2 bases from J, the junction kept 4 bases outside the gene matches. Template switching, a step in the protocol, added a universal primer site, and cDNA carried unique molecular identifiers. A single record per CDR3 protein comes from TCRdb applying MiXCR to the 5' RACE reads. The data show about 210,000 distinct CDR3 sequences, around 9.6% seen once. This sequence joins TRBV5-6 and TRBJ2-5; 8 nucleotides line up with TRBD2. This clonotype was obtained from a woman under 30 in good health. The material sequenced was memory (CD45RO+) T cells sorted from blood. CDR3 in DNA: TGTGCCAGCAGCCGACTAGCGAATCAAGAGACCCAGTACTTC. Amino acid sequence: CASSRLANQETQYF.